These 12 T cell receptor beta chains came from one sample sequenced in a study of shared clonotypes between healthy human individuals. CD8 cells classed as naive were CD45RO-negative and positively selected for CCR7, excluding terminally differentiated effector memory CD45RA+ cells. Using immunoSEQ multiplex PCR, the repertoire was profiled, and TCRdb retains in-frame clones only, with some absent. The sample has about 2.2 million clones, 93% seen once. The specimen was naive CD8+ T cells from PBMCs. The receptor source for this set is a man in his late teens or twenties in good health. Some clones in this sample may be carry-over from other donors' samples.

The chain employs TRBV10-3 and TRBJ1-5; maybe TRBD1 (5 bases). CDR1 and CDR2 from the germline V gene are ENHRY and SYGVKD. This CDR3 is built from 17 residues. V lost 3 bases to trimming and J lost 4 bases, with 19 bases between them. Here the CDR3 DNA reads TGTGCCATCAGTGAAGGGGCGAGTGTAAGGGGAAATCAGCCCCAGCATTTT. Its translation is CAISEGASVRGNQPQHF.

This clone was observed a single time. The rearrangement uses TRBV11-2 and TRBJ1-3, with 8 bases identical to TRBD1. V dropped 5 bases and J dropped 0; count of bases not matched to a gene: 3. CDR1 SGHAT and CDR2 FQNNGV come from the germline V gene. The CDR3 contains 15 residues. In DNA, the CDR3 is TGTGCCAGCAGCCCGGACAGGGACTCTGGAAACACCATATATTTT. This codes for CASSPDRDSGNTIYF.

A note on this clone: The sample has other DNA sequences that encode this CDR3 too. CDR3 bases: TGCGCCAGCAGCCAGGGGGAAGGGGCCTACGAGCAGTACTTC. As protein: CASSQGEGAYEQYF. This chain connects TRBV4-1 to TRBJ2-7; D is possibly TRBD1 or TRBD2 (5 bases each). Trimming cost V 3 bases and J 2 bases, with 11 bases left between them. The CDR3 runs to 14 residues. Germline V CDR1 and CDR2: MGHRA, YSYEKL.

V usage is TRBV6-6 and J usage is TRBJ1-4, with a weak D call TRBD1 (6 bases). V was clipped by 4 bases and J by 6 bases, with 9 bases between them. This CDR3 has 13 amino acids. The germline CDR1 and CDR2 sequences are MNHNY and SVGAGI (reference sequence). The CDR3 DNA is TGTGCCAGCAGTTCACAGGGAGATGAAAAACTGTTTTTT. The encoded protein is CASSSQGDEKLFF.

The V call is TRBV11-2, the J call TRBJ2-3; 7 bases are shared with TRBD2. The CDR3 consists of 15 residues. Losses at the gene ends were 6 bases for V and 4 bases for J; bases not matched to a gene: 10. Germline-derived CDR1 and CDR2 are SGHAT and FQNNGV. CDR3 coding DNA: TGTGCCAGCAGAAAAAAAGGACTAGTTGCAGATACGCAGTATTTT. Protein sequence: CASRKKGLVADTQYF.

This clone has a handful of counts. This chain uses TRBV29-1 with TRBJ1-4, with D perhaps TRBD1 (6 bases). The V end was cut by 5 bases, the J end by 3 bases, with 16 bases between. Germline CDR1 is SQVTM and CDR2 is ANQGSEA. This CDR3 comprises 15 residues. DNA for the CDR3: TGCAGCGTTTTCAGTCCGCGACAGGCTAATGAAAAACTGTTTTTT. Translating gives CSVFSPRQANEKLFF.

The V gene is TRBV19, the J gene TRBJ1-5; no clear D gene. This CDR3 spans 15 amino acids. Germline V CDR1 and CDR2: LNHDA, SQIVND (reference sequence). V was clipped by 3 bases and J by 4 bases, with 13 bases between them. CDR3 sequence reads: CASSMVFLPNQPQHF. CDR3 nucleotides: TGTGCCAGTAGTATGGTTTTCCTTCCTAATCAGCCCCAGCATTTT.

The chain recombines TRBV28 with TRBJ1-2, with no clear D. Germline V gene sequence: CDR1 MDHEN, CDR2 SYDVKM. This CDR3 comprises 13 residues. V lost 2 bases and J 11 bases, leaving 15 bases between the germline ends. CDR3 amino acids: CASSLTSRTAYTF. The CDR3 DNA is TGTGCCAGCAGTTTAACGTCCAGGACGGCTTACACCTTC.

This chain connects TRBV6-1 to TRBJ2-7, with a tentative D call TRBD1 (7 bases). Germline CDR1 MNHNS, CDR2 SASEGT. V was pared by 6 bases and J by 6 bases, with 12 bases between. This CDR3 is 12 amino acids long. The CDR3 is CASRQGGFEQYF. The DNA for the CDR3 is TGTGCCAGCAGGCAGGGGGGTTTCGAGCAGTACTTC.

V usage is TRBV7-9 and J usage is TRBJ2-7; 12 nucleotides align to TRBD2. The J segment lost 0 bases and the V segment lost 6 bases, leaving 3 bases of the junction unmatched. CDR1 is SEHNR and CDR2 is FQNEAQ in the germline V gene (reference sequence). The CDR3 runs 15 residues. The CDR3 DNA is TGTGCCAGCAGAATGACTAGCGGGAGCTCCTACGAGCAGTACTTC. Its translation: CASRMTSGSSYEQYF. Drawing the rest from reference TRBV7-9 and TRBJ2-7, the complete variable domain is DTGVSQNPRHKITKRGQNVTFRCDPISEHNRLYWYRQTLGQGPEFLTYFQNEAQLEKSRLLSDRFSAERPKGSFSTLEIQRTEQGDSAMYLCASRMTSGSSYEQYFGPGTRLTVT.

The chain recombines TRBV5-1 with TRBJ2-7; D not certain. The CDR3 is 13 amino acids. Trimming left V 6 bases short and J 0 bases short, with 10 bases between. Germline V gene sequence: CDR1 SGHRS, CDR2 YFSETQ. CDR3 in amino acids: CASTPEVSYEQYF. In nucleotides, the CDR3 is TGCGCCAGCACTCCCGAGGTCTCCTACGAGCAGTACTTC.

This chain joins TRBV28 and TRBJ2-5, with 9 positions matching TRBD2. Germline CDR1 MDHEN, CDR2 SYDVKM. The CDR3 has 18 residues. The J segment lost 2 bases and the V segment lost 3 bases, leaving 13 bases of the junction unmatched. The CDR3: CASSFGLMREGDQETQYF. As DNA, the CDR3 is TGTGCCAGCAGTTTCGGCCTTATGCGGGAGGGGGATCAAGAGACCCAGTACTTC.